These 19 T cell receptor beta chains originate from one sample sequenced in a study of blood T cells in healthy people across ages. PCR was performed a second time for about 7 to 12 cycles using a sample-barcoded 5' primer and a J-beta primer mix. TCRdb recomputed calls from the 5' RACE reads with MiXCR, one row per CDR3 protein. Here the sample spans some 1.5 million distinct CDR3 sequences, under 30% being singletons. The sequenced sample consisted of blood. The receptors stem from a woman aged 30 to 39 in good health.

The CDR3 sequence: CASSLGWSYNEQFF. The CDR3 nucleotides are TGTGCCAGCAGCTTAGGGTGGTCCTACAATGAGCAGTTCTTC. The chain uses TRBV11-2 and TRBJ2-1; D not resolved. Germline assignment: CDR1 SGHAT and CDR2 FQNNGV. This CDR3 contains 14 residues. The V gene lost 1 base and the J gene lost 1 base, with 5 bases spanning the gap.

This clonotype was detected only a few times. J is TRBJ2-5 and V is TRBV7-9; no reliable D call. Germline V lookup: CDR1 SEHNR, CDR2 FQNEAQ (reference sequence). The CDR3 length is 13 residues. Between the trimmed V and J ends, which lost 5 bases and 1 base, there was a span of 8 bases. The CDR3 DNA follows: TGTGCCAGCAGCCCACCGATCCAAGAGACCCAGTACTTC. Translated, it gives CASSPPIQETQYF.

A word on this clonotype: At one boundary the junction diverges from the germline segment, which might be a read error. The V call is TRBV18, the J call TRBJ2-7, with D possibly matching TRBD1 (6 bases). Germline lookup yields CDR1 KGHSH and CDR2 LQKENI. The CDR3 length is 16 residues. The CDR3 DNA is TGTGCCGGCTCAGCCAACAGGGTGGGAAGCTCCTACGAGCAGTACTTC. It encodes CAGSANRVGSSYEQYF.

V gene TRBV6-2 or TRBV6-3 combines with J gene TRBJ2-7; 7 bases line up with TRBD2. The CDR3 loop spans 14 amino acids. Per the germline V gene, CDR1 is MNHEY and CDR2 is SVGEGT. V trimming: 6 bases; J trimming: 1 base; junction bases outside the gene matches: 6. The CDR3 coding sequence is TGTGCCAGCAGGCGCATAGCGGGTTCCTACGAGCAGTACTTC. It specifies CASRRIAGSYEQYF.

The chain combines TRBV28 with TRBJ1-2, with 7 bases lining up with TRBD1. Trimming removed 5 bases from V and 4 bases from J; junction bases left unmatched: 7. Per germline, CDR1 MDHEN and CDR2 SYDVKM. The CDR3 sequence is 14 residues long. The CDR3 DNA reads TGTGCCAGCAGTAAAGGGACAGTTCCCTATGGCTACACCTTC. Translating it yields CASSKGTVPYGYTF.

V is TRBV18 and J is TRBJ2-2; D gene uncertain. Germline V CDR1 and CDR2: KGHSH, LQKENI. The V end lost 2 bases, the J end lost 7 bases, and 8 bases lay between the germline ends. This CDR3 spans 13 amino acids. The CDR3 protein is CASSPNGDGELFF. Here the CDR3 DNA reads TGTGCCAGCTCACCAAACGGTGACGGGGAGCTGTTTTTT. Filled out from reference TRBV18 and TRBJ2-2, the complete variable domain reads NAGVMQNPRHLVRRRGQEARLRCSPMKGHSHVYWYRQLPEEGLKFMVYLQKENIIDESGMPKERFSAEFPKEGPSILRIQQVVRGDSAAYFCASSPNGDGELFFGEGSRLTVL.

The chain links TRBV4-1 to TRBJ1-1; D gene uncertain. CDR3 size: 19 residues. The germline CDR1 and CDR2 sequences are MGHRA and YSYEKL. Trimming stripped 0 bases from V and 8 bases from J, with 28 bases between. CDR3 nucleotide sequence: TGCGCCAGCAGCCAAGATAACCCCAGGATAGAAGGGATGAACATGGAAGCTTTCTTT. It yields the protein CASSQDNPRIEGMNMEAFF.

This clonotype has just a few counts. The chain is built from TRBV15 and TRBJ2-3; possibly TRBD1 or TRBD2 for D (6 bases each). The length of the CDR3 is 16 residues. V was cut by 3 bases and J by 3 bases, with 16 bases left in between. Germline V CDR1 and CDR2: LNHNV, YYDKDF (reference sequence). The CDR3, as DNA: TGTGCCACCAGCAGGGGGGGAAGGGGGTGGACAGATACGCAGTATTTT. Its translation is CATSRGGRGWTDTQYF.

The J gene is TRBJ2-3, the V gene TRBV29-1, with D tentatively TRBD2 (5 bases). CDR1 is SQVTM, CDR2 ANQGSEA, per germline. This CDR3 region has 14 residues. V lost 6 bases and J lost 2, with 15 bases in between. CDR3 nucleotides: TGCAGCGTCGGACTGGCCGTCCTCACAGATACGCAGTATTTT. Translated, it gives CSVGLAVLTDTQYF.

There are a few counts of this clonotype. The rearrangement links TRBV10-3 to TRBJ2-3, with 16 bases lining up with TRBD2. Germline loops: CDR1 ENHRY, CDR2 SYGVKD. Trimming removed 3 bases from V and 6 bases from J; junction bases left unmatched: 6. This CDR3 spans 17 amino acids. The DNA for the CDR3 is TGTGCCATCAGTGATGGGGGACTAGCGGGGGGGCGCGATACGCAGTATTTT. As protein: CAISDGGLAGGRDTQYF.

The genes are TRBV3-1 and TRBJ2-1; 14 nucleotides align to TRBD2. CDR1 and CDR2 from the germline V gene are LGHDT and YNNKEL (reference sequence). The CDR3 runs to 17 residues. Germline trimming cut 4 bases from V and 6 bases from J; bases unmatched to any gene: 8. The CDR3 nucleotides read TGTGCCAGCAGCCGCACTTCCGGGACTAGCGGGAGCAATGAGCAGTTCTTC. It encodes CASSRTSGTSGSNEQFF.

This clonotype was picked up a small number of times. The chain is built from TRBV6-6 and TRBJ2-3; a weak D match, TRBD2 (6 bases). Per germline, CDR1 MNHNY and CDR2 SVGAGI (reference sequence). Trimming pared 10 bases from V and 0 bases from J, leaving 11 bases between. The CDR3 loop spans 13 amino acids. CDR3 DNA sequence: TGTGCCACCGAGGCGGGAAGCACAGATACGCAGTATTTT. Translated, it gives CATEAGSTDTQYF.

The gene calls are TRBV6-5 and TRBJ2-1, with 10 bases identical to TRBD2. The CDR3 length is 17 residues. Germline CDR1 is MNHEY and CDR2 is SVGAGI. Unmatched junction bases numbered 8, after V lost 0 bases and J lost 6 bases. CDR3 in amino acids: CASSYSRTSGFGNEQFF. The CDR3 DNA reads as TGTGCCAGCAGTTACTCCCGGACTAGCGGTTTTGGCAATGAGCAGTTCTTC.

This clonotype was observed a handful of times. The chain has TRBV29-1 and TRBJ2-7; D remains ambiguous. The V and J ends lost 4 bases and 5 bases respectively, with 6 bases between them. The CDR3 has 10 amino acids. Per the germline V gene, CDR1 is SQVTM and CDR2 is ANQGSEA. The DNA of the CDR3 is TGCAGCGTTGTCGAGAACGAGCAGTACTTC. It translates to CSVVENEQYF.

This sequence joins TRBV29-1 and TRBJ1-1, with TRBD1 as a possible D gene (6 bases). The CDR3 consists of 13 residues. Germline values: CDR1 SQVTM, CDR2 ANQGSEA. Deletions cut 7 bases from V and 0 bases from J, with 12 bases between. CDR3 amino acids: CSARQVLNTEAFF. The CDR3 bases are TGCAGCGCCCGACAGGTCTTGAACACTGAAGCTTTCTTT.

V usage is TRBV12-3 or TRBV12-4 and J usage is TRBJ1-5; D gene uncertain. The CDR3 extends over 15 amino acids. Trimming shortened V by 7 bases and J by 0 bases, and 13 bases separated the two germline ends. CDR3 protein: CASTQTVYSNQPQHF. CDR3 in DNA: TGTGCCAGCACCCAGACGGTATATAGCAATCAGCCCCAGCATTTT.

Only a few counts were recorded for this clonotype. V and J are TRBV27 and TRBJ2-3; TRBD2 aligns across 7 bases. The CDR3 covers 14 residues. J lost 1 base, V lost 6 bases, and 4 bases had no gene match. In germline, CDR1 is MNHEY, CDR2 SMNVEV (reference sequence). The CDR3, as DNA: TGTGCCAGCAGCTGGACTAGGGGCACAGATACGCAGTATTTT. Its translation: CASSWTRGTDTQYF.

The V call is TRBV11-2, the J call TRBJ1-1, with D perhaps matching TRBD1 (6 bases). Germline assignment: CDR1 SGHAT and CDR2 FQNNGV. Trimming pared 4 bases from V and 3 bases from J, leaving 15 bases between. CDR3 length: 15 residues. The CDR3 DNA follows: TGTGCCAGCAGCTCCTCCACAGGGATACACACTGAAGCTTTCTTT. Amino acids: CASSSSTGIHTEAFF. Supplemented by reference TRBV11-2 and TRBJ1-1, the full variable domain reads EAGVAQSPRYKIIEKRQSVAFWCNPISGHATLYWYQQILGQGPKLLIQFQNNGVVDDSQLPKDRFSAERLKGVDSTLKIQPAKLEDSAVYLCASSSSTGIHTEAFFGQGTRLTVV.

Ten or more counts support this clonotype. V and J are TRBV29-1 and TRBJ2-7; perhaps TRBD1 as D (6 bases). V lost 5 bases to trimming and J lost 0 bases, with 11 bases between them. This CDR3 has 13 amino acids. Per germline, CDR1 SQVTM and CDR2 ANQGSEA. CDR3 sequence (DNA): TGCAGCGTTATGGCAGGGGACTCCTACGAGCAGTACTTC. It encodes CSVMAGDSYEQYF.